Only a few counts were recorded for the clone carrying this T cell receptor beta chain. The source of the sample is a study of radiation and T cells in renal cell carcinoma. Described treatment: treatment-naive control, cytoreductive nephrectomy. The table came from immunoSEQ multiplex PCR; TCRdb's copy has only in-frame clones and leaves some out. The sample yields roughly 13,000 clones, around 50% seen once. The CDR3 is 13 residues long. CDR1 MNHNS and CDR2 SASEGT come from the germline V gene. V was shortened by 1 base and J by 7 bases, with 10 bases between the two germline ends. The source of this sequence is a man aged 50 to 60 with renal cell carcinoma. The sample in question was tumor tissue, obtained from a patient whose treatment was nephrectomy without radiotherapy. This chain links TRBV6-1 with TRBJ1-2, with D possibly being TRBD1 (5 bases). CDR3 nucleotides: TGTGCCAGCAGTGAAGTAGGGGAGGGTGGCTACACCTTC. This codes for CASSEVGEGGYTF.